Here is one T cell receptor (beta chain) with its context. These data are taken from a study of blood T cell repertoires in COVID-19. Study-wide context: The United States, Italy and Spain supplied acute and convalescent COVID-19 samples. Sources were T cells, B-cell-depleted T cells, or PBMCs; the material itself was cDNA or gDNA.

As originally analysed: How many nucleated cells were present was estimated from reference gene primer amplification. The assay was immunoSEQ multiplex PCR, and TCRdb's table has in-frame clones only and misses some. The DNA was the basis for D and trimming; V, J and clone size are from that table. This sample has about 200,000 clones, with 88% found just once. The sequence was collected from a man aged 18-30 years with active or convalescent COVID-19. Sequenced material: peripheral blood.

CDR3 nucleotides: TGTGCCAGCAGCTCGGGAGGGGCCAACGTCCTGACTTTC. Its protein is CASSSGGANVLTF. This chain uses TRBV5-4 with TRBJ2-6, with a tentative D call TRBD2 (5 bases). Germline CDR1 SGHNT, CDR2 YYREEE (reference sequence). V was cut by 3 bases and J by 4 bases, with 5 bases left in between. The CDR3 length is 13 residues.